This T cell receptor beta chain was captured by sequencing in a study of T cell changes during pregnancy in multiple sclerosis. The protocol was immunoSEQ multiplex PCR, while the TCRdb copy is restricted to in-frame clones and leaves out a portion. The sample includes 30,000 to 45,000 clones, 92% of them seen just once. This clone is a singleton in its sample. The sequenced sample was CD8+ T cells from peripheral blood mononuclear cells, obtained before pregnancy. This receptor was identified in a female donor with multiple sclerosis, enrolled in a pregnancy study.

Here the CDR3 DNA reads TGTGCCAGCGGGACAGGGTCCTACGAGCAGTACTTC. Its protein product is CASGTGSYEQYF. The genes are TRBV6-1 and TRBJ2-7; 9 bases agree with TRBD1. The CDR3 is made up of 12 amino acids. The junction had 0 bases not matched to a gene; V was cut back by 8 bases and J by 1 base. Germline loops: CDR1 MNHNS, CDR2 SASEGT.